This T cell receptor (beta chain) was captured in a study of CD8 T cells in Susac syndrome. The CDR3 extends over 17 amino acids. Germline values: CDR1 SGHDT, CDR2 YYEEEE. The V end lost 3 bases, the J end lost 1 base, and 17 bases lay between the germline ends. A quantity of roughly 0.5 to 1 ug RNA underwent reverse transcription using random hexamers. Amplification of TCR beta CDR3 by immunoSEQ multiplex PCR spanned 54 Vbeta and 13 Jbeta. MiXCR was run by TCRdb on the immunoSEQ multiplex PCR reads, yielding one entry per CDR3 protein. The sample holds about 200,000 distinct CDR3 sequences; about 95% are singletons and the top ten take 0.093%. From blood CD8+ and CD4+ T cells, the TCR beta chain was sequenced.

This receptor was obtained from a human donor with multiple sclerosis. Sequenced: CD4+ T cells from PBMCs. The chain uses TRBV5-6 and TRBJ2-4; D unclear. The CDR3 sequence: CASSWGYSTAAKNIQYF. The CDR3 coding sequence is TGTGCCAGCAGCTGGGGATACTCAACAGCGGCCAAAAACATTCAGTACTTC.